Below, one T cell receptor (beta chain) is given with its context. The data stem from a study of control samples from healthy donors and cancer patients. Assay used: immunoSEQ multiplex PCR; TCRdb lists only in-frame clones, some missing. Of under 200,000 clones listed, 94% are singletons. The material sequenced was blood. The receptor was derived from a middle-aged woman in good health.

CDR3 loop: CASSLTWRARTEAFF. As DNA, the CDR3 is TGTGCCAGCAGCTTAACATGGAGGGCTCGCACTGAAGCTTTCTTT. V usage is TRBV11-3 and J usage is TRBJ1-1; the D is unclear. V dropped 2 bases and J dropped 4 bases, with 14 bases sitting between them. Germline CDR1 reads SGHNT; CDR2 reads YENEEA. The CDR3 spans 15 residues.